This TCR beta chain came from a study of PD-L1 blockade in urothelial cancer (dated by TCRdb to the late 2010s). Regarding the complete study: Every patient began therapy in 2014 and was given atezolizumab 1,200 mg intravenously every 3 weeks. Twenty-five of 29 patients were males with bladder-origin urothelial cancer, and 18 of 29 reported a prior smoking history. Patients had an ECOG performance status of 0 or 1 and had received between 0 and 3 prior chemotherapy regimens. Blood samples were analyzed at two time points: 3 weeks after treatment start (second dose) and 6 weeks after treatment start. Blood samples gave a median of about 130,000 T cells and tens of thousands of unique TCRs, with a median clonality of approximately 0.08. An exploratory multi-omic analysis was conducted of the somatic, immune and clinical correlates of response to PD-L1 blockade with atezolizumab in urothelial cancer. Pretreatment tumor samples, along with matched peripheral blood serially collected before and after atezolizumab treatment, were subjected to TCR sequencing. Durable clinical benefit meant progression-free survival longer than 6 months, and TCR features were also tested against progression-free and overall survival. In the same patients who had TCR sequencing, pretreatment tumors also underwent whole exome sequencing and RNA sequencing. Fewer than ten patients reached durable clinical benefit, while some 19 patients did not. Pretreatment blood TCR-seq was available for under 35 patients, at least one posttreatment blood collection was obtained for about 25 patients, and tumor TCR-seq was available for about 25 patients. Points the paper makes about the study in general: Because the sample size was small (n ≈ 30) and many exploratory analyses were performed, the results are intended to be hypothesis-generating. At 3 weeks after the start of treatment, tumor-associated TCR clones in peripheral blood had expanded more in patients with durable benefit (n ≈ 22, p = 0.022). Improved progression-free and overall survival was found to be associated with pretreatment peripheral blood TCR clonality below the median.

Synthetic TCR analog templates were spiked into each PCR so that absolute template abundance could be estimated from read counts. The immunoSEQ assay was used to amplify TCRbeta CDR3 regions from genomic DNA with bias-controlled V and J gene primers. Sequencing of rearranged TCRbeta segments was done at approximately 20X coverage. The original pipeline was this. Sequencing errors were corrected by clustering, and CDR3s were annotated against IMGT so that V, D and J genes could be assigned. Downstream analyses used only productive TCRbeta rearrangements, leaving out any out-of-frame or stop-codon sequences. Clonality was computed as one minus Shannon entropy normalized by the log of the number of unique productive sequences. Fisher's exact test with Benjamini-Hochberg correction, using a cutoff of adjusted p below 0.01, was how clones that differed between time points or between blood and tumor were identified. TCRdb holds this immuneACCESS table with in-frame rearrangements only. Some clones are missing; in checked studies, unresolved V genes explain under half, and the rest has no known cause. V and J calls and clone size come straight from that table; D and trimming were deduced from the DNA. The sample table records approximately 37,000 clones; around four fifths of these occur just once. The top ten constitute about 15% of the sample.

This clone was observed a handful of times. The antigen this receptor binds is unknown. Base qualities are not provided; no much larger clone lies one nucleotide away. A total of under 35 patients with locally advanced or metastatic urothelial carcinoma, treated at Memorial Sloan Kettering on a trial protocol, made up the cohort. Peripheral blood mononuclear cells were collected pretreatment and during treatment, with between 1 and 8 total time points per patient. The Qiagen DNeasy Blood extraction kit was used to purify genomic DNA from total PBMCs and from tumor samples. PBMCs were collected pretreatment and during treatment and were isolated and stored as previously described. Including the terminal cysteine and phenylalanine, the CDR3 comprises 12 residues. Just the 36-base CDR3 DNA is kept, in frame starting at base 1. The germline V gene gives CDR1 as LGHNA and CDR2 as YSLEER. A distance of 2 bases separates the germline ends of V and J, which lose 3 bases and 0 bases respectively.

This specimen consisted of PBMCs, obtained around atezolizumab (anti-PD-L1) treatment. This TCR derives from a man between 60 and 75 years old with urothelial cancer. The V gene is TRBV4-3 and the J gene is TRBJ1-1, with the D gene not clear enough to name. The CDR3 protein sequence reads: CASSHMNTEAFF. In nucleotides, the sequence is TGCGCCAGCAGCCACATGAACACTGAAGCTTTCTTT.